This T cell receptor beta chain was sequenced during a study of T cells after yellow fever vaccination. Study-wide results and caveats: Most primary-vaccination clones recurred post-booster (just under 98% CD4, about 90% CD8). Weaker overall, the secondary response nonetheless peaked faster (day 5 versus 15).

This clonotype has at least ten counts. Its cognate antigen is unknown. The CDR3 extends over 15 amino acids. Germline lookup yields CDR1 KGHDR and CDR2 SFDVKD. The V end lost 3 bases, the J end lost 0 bases, and 10 bases lay between the germline ends. Template switching by 5'RACE produced TCR cDNA, adding a universal primer site and UMIs. From the 5' RACE reads, TCRdb called clonotypes with MiXCR, one entry per CDR3 protein. The profile shows over 250,000 distinct CDR3 sequences, roughly 4.3% of them singletons. This receptor was obtained from a man between 18 and 35 years old who received the YFV17D yellow fever vaccine. The sample was PBMCs, taken 5 days after the yellow fever booster vaccination. This chain connects TRBV24-1 to TRBJ1-2; D uncertain. CDR3 sequence: CATSDPTRANYGYTF. Here the CDR3 DNA reads TGTGCCACCAGTGATCCAACACGGGCTAACTATGGCTACACCTTC.